The T cell receptor beta chain described here comes from a study of OX40 agonist ivuxolimab in advanced cancers. Study information: Dose-escalation cases comprised hepatocellular carcinoma, melanoma, renal cell or head and neck cancer. Study-level results: The authors did not determine the antigen specificity of the expanded peripheral T cells. CD8+ T cells were the subset that, on average, had more expanded clones than CD4+.

Patients were excluded for autoimmune disease history or systemic immunosuppression. Sequencing used immunoSEQ multiplex PCR; TCRdb keeps in-frame clones, though not all of them. The top ten clones hold around 30% of a sample with tens of thousands of clones, 91% of them seen once. This clone was observed once. Antigen specificity is unknown. This TCR came from an adult with an advanced solid tumor such as melanoma, head and neck, liver or kidney cancer. Sequenced material: CD4+ or CD8+ T cells sorted from blood, taken in a trial of the OX40 agonist ivuxolimab.

CDR3: CASSYSTSSYNEQFF. DNA for the CDR3: TGTGCCAGCAGTTACTCTACAAGCTCCTACAATGAGCAGTTCTTC. This rearrangement joins TRBV6-5 to TRBJ2-1; no clear D. V shed 0 bases and J shed 0 bases, with 6 bases lying between them. Germline CDR1 reads MNHEY; CDR2 reads SVGAGI. This CDR3 is built from 15 residues.